The 6 T cell receptor beta chains reported below all come from one sample, sequenced in a study of regulatory T cells in long-lasting Graves disease. Researchers made TCR beta libraries by using iRepertoire HTBI primers and running Arm-PCR on CDR3 regions. Each CDR3 protein gets one entry after TCRdb re-called the multiplex PCR reads with MiXCR. The data hold some 430,000 distinct CDR3 sequences, with 20% to 25% observed a single time. Time point meaning: persistent/refractory GD, antithyroid drugs over 5 years with positive TRAb. Generation of the TCR library employed RNA extracted from PBMCs. Specimen: peripheral blood mononuclear cells (PBMCs), collected when the disease was refractory, from a patient treated with antithyroid drugs. Receptors were obtained from a female donor with Graves disease.

This clonotype came up many times. The chain carries TRBV20-1 and TRBJ1-3, with D possibly matching TRBD1 (5 bases). The CDR3 is made up of 14 amino acids. Germline V gives CDR1 DFQATT, CDR2 SNEGSKA (reference sequence). Trimming left V 4 bases short and J 0 bases short, with 10 bases between. In DNA form, the CDR3 reads TGCAGTGCTATGGGACCGACCTCTGGAAACACCATATATTTT. It is translated as CSAMGPTSGNTIYF.

This clonotype was seen repeatedly, ten times or more. J is TRBJ2-7 and V is TRBV9; TRBD2 might be the D (5 bases). Germline V gene lookup returns CDR1 SGDLS and CDR2 YYNGEE. V was trimmed by 0 bases and J by 0 bases, leaving 10 bases between them. This CDR3 spans 15 amino acids. Here the CDR3 reads CASSVASQGSYEQYF. The CDR3 nucleotides read TGTGCCAGCAGCGTAGCTAGCCAAGGCTCCTACGAGCAGTACTTC.

J is TRBJ1-2 and V is TRBV20-1; D gene unclear. Germline CDR1 is DFQATT and CDR2 is SNEGSKA (reference sequence). The germline V and J ends were trimmed by 1 base and 8 bases, with 14 bases remaining between them. The CDR3 extends over 13 amino acids. Written as DNA, the CDR3 is TGCAGTGCTAGAGTCCTCCTGGGAGAGGGCTACACCTTC. Its protein product is CSARVLLGEGYTF.

V is TRBV20-1 and J is TRBJ1-2, with D possibly TRBD1 on 5 matching bases. This CDR3 region has 12 residues. The germline V gene encodes CDR1 DFQATT and CDR2 SNEGSKA (reference sequence). Trimming removed 6 bases at V and 4 bases at J, with 12 bases between. The CDR3 sequence: CSATMRGYGYTF. The DNA for the CDR3 is TGCAGTGCAACCATGAGGGGCTATGGCTACACCTTC.

Only a few counts were recorded for this clonotype. V is TRBV7-9 and J is TRBJ1-1; D uncertain. V gave up 1 base and J gave up 3 bases, with 9 bases separating them. The CDR3 sequence is 14 residues long. Looked up from germline, CDR1 is SEHNR and CDR2 is FQNEAQ (reference sequence). This CDR3 is CASSLEFLDTEAFF. As DNA, the CDR3 is TGTGCCAGCAGCTTAGAATTCTTGGACACTGAAGCTTTCTTT.

V is TRBV3-1 and J is TRBJ2-3; D possibly corresponds to TRBD2 (5 bases). Trimming took off 0 bases at V and 5 bases at J, with 12 bases between the two ends. The CDR3 spans 15 residues. Germline CDR1 and CDR2: LGHDT and YNNKEL (reference sequence). CDR3 sequence: CASSQDLLDQDTQYF. In DNA, the CDR3 is TGTGCCAGCAGCCAAGATTTACTAGATCAAGATACGCAGTATTTT.